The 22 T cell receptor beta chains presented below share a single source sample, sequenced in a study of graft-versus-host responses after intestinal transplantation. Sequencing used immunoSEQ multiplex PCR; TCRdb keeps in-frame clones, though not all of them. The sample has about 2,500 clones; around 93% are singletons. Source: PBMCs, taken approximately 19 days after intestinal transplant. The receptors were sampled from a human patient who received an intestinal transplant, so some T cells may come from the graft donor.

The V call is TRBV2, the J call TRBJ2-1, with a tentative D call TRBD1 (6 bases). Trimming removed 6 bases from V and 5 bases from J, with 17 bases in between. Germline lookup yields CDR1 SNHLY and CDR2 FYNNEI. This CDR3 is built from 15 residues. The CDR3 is CASSVNRVRDNEQFF. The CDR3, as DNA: TGTGCCAGCAGCGTCAACAGGGTCCGGGACAATGAGCAGTTCTTC. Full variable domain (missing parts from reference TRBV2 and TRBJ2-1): EPEVTQTPSHQVTQMGQEVILRCVPISNHLYFYWYRQILGQKVEFLVSFYNNEISEKSEIFDDQFSVERPDGSNFTLKIRSTKLEDSAMYFCASSVNRVRDNEQFFGPGTRLTVL.

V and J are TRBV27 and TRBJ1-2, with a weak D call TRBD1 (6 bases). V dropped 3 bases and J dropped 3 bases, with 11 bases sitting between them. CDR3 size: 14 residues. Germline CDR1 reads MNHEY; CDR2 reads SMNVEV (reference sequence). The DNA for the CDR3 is TGTGCCAGCAGTTTGGGCGGGGGGCACTATGGCTACACCTTC. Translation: CASSLGGGHYGYTF.

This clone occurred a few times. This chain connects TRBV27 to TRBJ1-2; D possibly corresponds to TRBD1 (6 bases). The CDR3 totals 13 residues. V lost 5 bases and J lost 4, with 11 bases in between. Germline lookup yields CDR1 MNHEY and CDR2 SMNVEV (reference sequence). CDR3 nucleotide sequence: TGTGCCAGCAGTACAACAGGGCCCTATGGCTACACCTTC. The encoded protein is CASSTTGPYGYTF.

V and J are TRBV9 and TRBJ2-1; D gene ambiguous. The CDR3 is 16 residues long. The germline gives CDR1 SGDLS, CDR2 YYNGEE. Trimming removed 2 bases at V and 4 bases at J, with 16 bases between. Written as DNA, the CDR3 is TGTGCCAGCAGCGTCCCCTTGACCGGGTCGTACAATGAGCAGTTCTTC. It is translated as CASSVPLTGSYNEQFF. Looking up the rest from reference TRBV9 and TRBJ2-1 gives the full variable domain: DSGVTQTPKHLITATGQRVTLRCSPRSGDLSVYWYQQSLDQGLQFLIQYYNGEERAKGNILERFSAQQFPDLHSELNLSSLELGDSALYFCASSVPLTGSYNEQFFGPGTRLTVL.

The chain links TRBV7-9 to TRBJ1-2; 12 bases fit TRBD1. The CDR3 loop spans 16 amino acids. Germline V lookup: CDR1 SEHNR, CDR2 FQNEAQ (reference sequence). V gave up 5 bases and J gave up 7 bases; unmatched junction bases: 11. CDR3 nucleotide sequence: TGTGCCAGCAGCCCCAGTCCCGGGACAGGGGGCGTTGGCTACACCTTC. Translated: CASSPSPGTGGVGYTF.

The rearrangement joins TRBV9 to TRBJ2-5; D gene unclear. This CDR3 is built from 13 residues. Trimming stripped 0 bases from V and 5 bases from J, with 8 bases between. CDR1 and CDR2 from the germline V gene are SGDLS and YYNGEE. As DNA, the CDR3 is TGTGCCAGCAGCGTAGACGGCGGCGAGACCCAGTACTTC. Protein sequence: CASSVDGGETQYF.

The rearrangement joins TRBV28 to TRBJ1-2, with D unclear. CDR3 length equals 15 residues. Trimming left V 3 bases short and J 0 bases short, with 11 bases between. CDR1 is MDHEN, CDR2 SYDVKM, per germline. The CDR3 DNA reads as TGTGCCAGCAGTTTCTCAGTGGGAGCTAACTATGGCTACACCTTC. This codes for CASSFSVGANYGYTF.

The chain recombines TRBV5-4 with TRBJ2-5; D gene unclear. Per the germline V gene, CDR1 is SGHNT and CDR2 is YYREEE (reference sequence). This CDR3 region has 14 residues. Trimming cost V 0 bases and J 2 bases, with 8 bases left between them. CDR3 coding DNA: TGTGCCAGCAGCTTGGGATGGGCGCAAGAGACCCAGTACTTC. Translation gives CASSLGWAQETQYF.

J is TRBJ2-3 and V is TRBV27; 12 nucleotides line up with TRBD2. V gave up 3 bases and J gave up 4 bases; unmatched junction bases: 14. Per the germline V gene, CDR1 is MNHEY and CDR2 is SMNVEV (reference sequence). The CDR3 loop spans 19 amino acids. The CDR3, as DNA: TGTGCCAGCAGTTTTCAAGCGCTAGCGGGAGGGCCTCGCTCAGATACGCAGTATTTT. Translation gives CASSFQALAGGPRSDTQYF.

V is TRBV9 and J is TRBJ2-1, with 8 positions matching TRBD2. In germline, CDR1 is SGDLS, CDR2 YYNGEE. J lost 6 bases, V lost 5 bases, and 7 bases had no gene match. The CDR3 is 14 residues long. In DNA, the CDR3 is TGTGCCAGCAGTCCGGGGGGGCTGGTCAATGAGCAGTTCTTC. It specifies CASSPGGLVNEQFF.

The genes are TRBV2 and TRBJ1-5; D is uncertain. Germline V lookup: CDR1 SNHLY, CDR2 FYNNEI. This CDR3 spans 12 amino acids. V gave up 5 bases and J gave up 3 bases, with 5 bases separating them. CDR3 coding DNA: TGTGCCAGCAGTTCTATCAATCAGCCCCAGCATTTT. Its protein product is CASSSINQPQHF.

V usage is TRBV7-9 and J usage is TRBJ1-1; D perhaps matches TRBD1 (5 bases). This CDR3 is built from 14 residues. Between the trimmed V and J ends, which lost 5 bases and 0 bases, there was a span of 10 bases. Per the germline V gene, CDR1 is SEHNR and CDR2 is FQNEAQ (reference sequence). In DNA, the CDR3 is TGTGCCAGCAGCATCGGACACTTGAACACTGAAGCTTTCTTT. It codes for CASSIGHLNTEAFF.

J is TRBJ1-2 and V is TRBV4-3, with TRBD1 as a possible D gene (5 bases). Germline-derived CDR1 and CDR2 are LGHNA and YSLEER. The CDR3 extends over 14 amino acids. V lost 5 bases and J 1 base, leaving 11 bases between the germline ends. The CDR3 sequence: CASSTTEFNYGYTF. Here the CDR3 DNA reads TGCGCCAGCAGCACGACAGAGTTTAACTATGGCTACACCTTC.

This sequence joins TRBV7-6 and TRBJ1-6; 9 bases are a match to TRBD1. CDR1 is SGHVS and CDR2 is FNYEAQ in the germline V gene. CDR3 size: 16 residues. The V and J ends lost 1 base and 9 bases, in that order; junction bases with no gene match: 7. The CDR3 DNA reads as TGTGCCAGCAGCTTAGACCCGGGACAGGGACCTTCACCCCTCCACTTT. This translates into CASSLDPGQGPSPLHF.

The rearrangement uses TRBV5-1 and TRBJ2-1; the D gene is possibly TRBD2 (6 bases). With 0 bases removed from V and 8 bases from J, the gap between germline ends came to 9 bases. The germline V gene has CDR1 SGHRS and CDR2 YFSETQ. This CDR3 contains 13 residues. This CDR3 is CASSLVLADEQFF. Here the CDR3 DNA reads TGCGCCAGCAGCTTGGTACTAGCCGATGAGCAGTTCTTC.

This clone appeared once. The CDR3: CASSLASGRLDTQYF. The CDR3 DNA is TGTGCCAGCAGTTTAGCTAGCGGGAGATTGGATACGCAGTATTTT. This sequence joins TRBV27 and TRBJ2-3, with 10 nucleotides matching TRBD2. This CDR3 contains 15 residues. V dropped 2 bases and J dropped 6; count of bases not matched to a gene: 5. Germline V gives CDR1 MNHEY, CDR2 SMNVEV (reference sequence).

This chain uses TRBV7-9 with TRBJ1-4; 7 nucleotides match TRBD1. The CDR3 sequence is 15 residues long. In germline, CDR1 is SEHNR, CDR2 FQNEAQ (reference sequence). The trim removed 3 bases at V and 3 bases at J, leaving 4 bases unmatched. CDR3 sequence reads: CASSFNRGSNEKLFF. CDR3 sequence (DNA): TGTGCCAGCAGCTTCAACAGGGGATCTAATGAAAAACTGTTTTTT.

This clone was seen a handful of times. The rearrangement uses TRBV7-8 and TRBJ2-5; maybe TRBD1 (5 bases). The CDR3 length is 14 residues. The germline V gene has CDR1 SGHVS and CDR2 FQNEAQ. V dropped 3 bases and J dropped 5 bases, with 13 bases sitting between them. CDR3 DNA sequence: TGTGCCAGCAGCTTTCTAAGGGGCGCGGAGACCCAGTACTTC. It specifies CASSFLRGAETQYF.

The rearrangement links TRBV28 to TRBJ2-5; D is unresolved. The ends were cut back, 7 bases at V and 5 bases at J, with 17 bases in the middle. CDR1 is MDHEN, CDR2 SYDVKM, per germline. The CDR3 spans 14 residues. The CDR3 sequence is CASTVGVGIETQYF. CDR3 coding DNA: TGTGCCAGCACTGTCGGAGTGGGTATCGAGACCCAGTACTTC.

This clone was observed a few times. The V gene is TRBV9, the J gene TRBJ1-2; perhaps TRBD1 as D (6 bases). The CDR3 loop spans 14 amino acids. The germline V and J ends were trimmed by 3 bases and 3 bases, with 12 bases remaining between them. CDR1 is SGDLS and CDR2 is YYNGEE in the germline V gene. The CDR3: CASSARDTYYGYTF. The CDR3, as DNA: TGTGCCAGCAGCGCGAGGGACACGTACTATGGCTACACCTTC.

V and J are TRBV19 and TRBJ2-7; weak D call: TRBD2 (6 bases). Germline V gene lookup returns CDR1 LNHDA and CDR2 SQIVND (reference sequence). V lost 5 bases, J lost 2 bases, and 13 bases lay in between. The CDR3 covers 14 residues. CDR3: CASSPGRGTYEQYF. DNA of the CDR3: TGTGCCAGTAGTCCGGGACGGGGGACCTACGAGCAGTACTTC.

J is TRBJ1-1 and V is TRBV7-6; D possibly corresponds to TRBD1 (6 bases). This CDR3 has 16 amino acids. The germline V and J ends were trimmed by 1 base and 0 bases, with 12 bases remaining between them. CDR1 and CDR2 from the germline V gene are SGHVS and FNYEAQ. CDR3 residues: CASSLENQGLNTEAFF. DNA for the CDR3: TGTGCCAGCAGCTTAGAAAATCAGGGGCTGAACACTGAAGCTTTCTTT.